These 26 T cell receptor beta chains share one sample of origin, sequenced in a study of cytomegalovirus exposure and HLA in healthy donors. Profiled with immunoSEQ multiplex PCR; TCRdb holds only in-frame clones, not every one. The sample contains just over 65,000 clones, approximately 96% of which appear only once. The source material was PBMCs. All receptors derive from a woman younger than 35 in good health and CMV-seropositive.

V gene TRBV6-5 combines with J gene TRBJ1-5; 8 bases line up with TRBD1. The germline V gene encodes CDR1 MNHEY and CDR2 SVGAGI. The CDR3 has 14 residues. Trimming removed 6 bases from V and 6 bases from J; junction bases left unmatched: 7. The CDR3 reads CASRNRGASQPQHF. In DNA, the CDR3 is TGTGCCAGCAGAAACAGGGGGGCCAGTCAGCCCCAGCATTTT.

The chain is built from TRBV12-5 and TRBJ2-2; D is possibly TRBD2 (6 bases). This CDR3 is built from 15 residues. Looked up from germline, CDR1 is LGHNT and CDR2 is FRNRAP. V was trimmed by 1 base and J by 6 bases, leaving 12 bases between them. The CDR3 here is CASGLGPPGAGELFF. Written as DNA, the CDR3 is TGTGCTAGTGGTTTGGGACCCCCGGGAGCCGGGGAGCTGTTTTTT.

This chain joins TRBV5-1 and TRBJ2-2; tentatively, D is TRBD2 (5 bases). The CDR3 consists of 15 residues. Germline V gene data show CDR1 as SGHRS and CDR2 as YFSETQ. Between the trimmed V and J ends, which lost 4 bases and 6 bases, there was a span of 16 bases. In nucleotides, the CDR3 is TGCGCCAGCAGCCGGACTGGAAAAAGCTCCGGGGAGCTGTTTTTT. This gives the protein CASSRTGKSSGELFF.

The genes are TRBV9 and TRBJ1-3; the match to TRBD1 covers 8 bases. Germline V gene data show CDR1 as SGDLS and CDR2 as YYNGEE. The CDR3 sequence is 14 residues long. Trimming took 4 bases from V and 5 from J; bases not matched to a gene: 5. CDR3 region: CASSPRQGRNTIYF. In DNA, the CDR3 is TGTGCCAGCAGCCCGCGACAGGGGCGAAACACCATATATTTT.

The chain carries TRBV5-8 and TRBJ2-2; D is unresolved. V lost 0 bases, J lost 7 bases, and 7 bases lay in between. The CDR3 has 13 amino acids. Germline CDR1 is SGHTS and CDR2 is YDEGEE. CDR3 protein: CASSLAGYGELFF. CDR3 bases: TGTGCCAGCAGCTTGGCCGGGTACGGGGAGCTGTTTTTT.

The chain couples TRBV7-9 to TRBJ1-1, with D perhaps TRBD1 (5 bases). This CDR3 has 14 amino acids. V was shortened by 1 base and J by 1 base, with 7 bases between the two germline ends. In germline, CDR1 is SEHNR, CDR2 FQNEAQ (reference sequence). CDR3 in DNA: TGTGCCAGCAGCTTAGGACAGCAGAACACTGAAGCTTTCTTT. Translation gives CASSLGQQNTEAFF.

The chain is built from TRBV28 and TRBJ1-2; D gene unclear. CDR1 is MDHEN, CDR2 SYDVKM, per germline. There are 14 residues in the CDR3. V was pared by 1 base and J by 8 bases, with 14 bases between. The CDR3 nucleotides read TGTGCCAGCAGTTTATCCCCGGGAGGGCGCGGCTACACCTTC. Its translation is CASSLSPGGRGYTF.

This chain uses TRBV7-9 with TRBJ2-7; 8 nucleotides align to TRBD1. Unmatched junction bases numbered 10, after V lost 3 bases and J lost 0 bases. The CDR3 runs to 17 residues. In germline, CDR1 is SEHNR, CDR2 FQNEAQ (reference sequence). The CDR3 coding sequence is TGTGCCAGCAGCTTGGCGGGACAGGACCTTTTCTCCTACGAGCAGTACTTC. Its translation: CASSLAGQDLFSYEQYF. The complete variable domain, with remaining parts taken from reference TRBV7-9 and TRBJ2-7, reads DTGVSQNPRHKITKRGQNVTFRCDPISEHNRLYWYRQTLGQGPEFLTYFQNEAQLEKSRLLSDRFSAERPKGSFSTLEIQRTEQGDSAMYLCASSLAGQDLFSYEQYFGPGTRLTVT.

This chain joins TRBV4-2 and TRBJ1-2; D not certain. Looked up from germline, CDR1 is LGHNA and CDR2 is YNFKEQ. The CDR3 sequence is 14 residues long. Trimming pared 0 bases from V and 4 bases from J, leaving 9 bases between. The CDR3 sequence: CASSQENRPYGYTF. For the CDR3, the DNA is TGTGCCAGCAGCCAAGAAAACAGACCCTATGGCTACACCTTC.

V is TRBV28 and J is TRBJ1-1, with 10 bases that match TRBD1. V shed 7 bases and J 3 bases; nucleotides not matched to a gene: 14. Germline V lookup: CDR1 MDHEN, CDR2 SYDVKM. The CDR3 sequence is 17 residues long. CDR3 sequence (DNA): TGTGCCAGCATCCCCCCCAGGGACAGGGGAACGGACACTGAAGCTTTCTTT. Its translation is CASIPPRDRGTDTEAFF. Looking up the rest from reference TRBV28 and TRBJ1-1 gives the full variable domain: DVKVTQSSRYLVKRTGEKVFLECVQDMDHENMFWYRQDPGLGLRLIYFSYDVKMKEKGDIPEGYSVSREKKERFSLILESASTNQTSMYLCASIPPRDRGTDTEAFFGQGTRLTVV.

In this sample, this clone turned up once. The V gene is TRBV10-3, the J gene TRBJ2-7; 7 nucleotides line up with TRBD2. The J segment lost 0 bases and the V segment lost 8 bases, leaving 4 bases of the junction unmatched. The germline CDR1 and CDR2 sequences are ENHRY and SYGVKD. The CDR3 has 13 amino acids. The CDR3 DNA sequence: TGTGCCATCGGGGTAGCGGGCTCCTACGAGCAGTACTTC. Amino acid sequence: CAIGVAGSYEQYF.

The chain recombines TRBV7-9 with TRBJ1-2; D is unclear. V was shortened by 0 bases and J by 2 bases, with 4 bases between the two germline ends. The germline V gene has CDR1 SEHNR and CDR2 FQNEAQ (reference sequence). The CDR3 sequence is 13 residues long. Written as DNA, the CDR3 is TGTGCCAGCAGCTTAGCGTTAAACTATGGCTACACCTTC. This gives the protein CASSLALNYGYTF.

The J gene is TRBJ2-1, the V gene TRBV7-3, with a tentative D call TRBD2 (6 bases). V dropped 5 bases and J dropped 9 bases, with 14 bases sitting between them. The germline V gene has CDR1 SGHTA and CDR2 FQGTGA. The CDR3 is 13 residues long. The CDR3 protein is CASSPQAGGEQFF. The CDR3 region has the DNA TGTGCCAGCAGCCCCCAGGCCGGGGGTGAGCAGTTCTTC.

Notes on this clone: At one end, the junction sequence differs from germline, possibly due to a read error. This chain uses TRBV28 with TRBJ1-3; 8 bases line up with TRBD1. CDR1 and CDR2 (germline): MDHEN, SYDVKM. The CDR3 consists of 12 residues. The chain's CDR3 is CASSSTHGTGVF. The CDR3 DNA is TGTGCCAGCAGTTCTACCCACGGGACAGGTGTTTTC.

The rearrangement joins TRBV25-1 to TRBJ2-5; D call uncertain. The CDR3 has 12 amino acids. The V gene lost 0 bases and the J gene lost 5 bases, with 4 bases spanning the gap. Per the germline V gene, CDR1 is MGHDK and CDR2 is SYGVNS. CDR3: CASSEYIETQYF. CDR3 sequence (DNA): TGTGCCAGCAGTGAATATATTGAGACCCAGTACTTC.

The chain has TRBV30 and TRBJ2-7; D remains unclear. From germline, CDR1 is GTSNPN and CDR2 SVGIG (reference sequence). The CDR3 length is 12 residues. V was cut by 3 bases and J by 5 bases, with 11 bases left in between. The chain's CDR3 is CAWSQTENEQYF. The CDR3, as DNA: TGTGCCTGGAGCCAAACAGAAAACGAGCAGTACTTC. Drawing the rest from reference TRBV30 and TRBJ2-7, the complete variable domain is SQTIHQWPATLVQPVGSPLSLECTVEGTSNPNLYWYRQAAGRGLQLLFYSVGIGQISSEVPQNLSASRPQDRQFILSSKKLLLSDSGFYLCAWSQTENEQYFGPGTRLTVT.

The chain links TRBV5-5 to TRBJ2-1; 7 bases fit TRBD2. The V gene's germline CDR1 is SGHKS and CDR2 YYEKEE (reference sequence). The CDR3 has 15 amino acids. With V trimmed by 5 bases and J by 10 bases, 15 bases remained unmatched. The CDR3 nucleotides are TGTGCCAGCAGTCAAGGACTAGTCAGGGAGCGGGAGCAGTTCTTC. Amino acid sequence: CASSQGLVREREQFF.

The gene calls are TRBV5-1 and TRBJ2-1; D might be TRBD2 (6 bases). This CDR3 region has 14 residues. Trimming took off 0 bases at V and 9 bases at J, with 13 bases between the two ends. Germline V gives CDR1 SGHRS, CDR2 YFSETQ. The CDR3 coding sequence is TGCGCCAGCAGCTTGGGACTAGGGCCCGCTGAGCAGTTCTTC. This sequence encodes CASSLGLGPAEQFF.

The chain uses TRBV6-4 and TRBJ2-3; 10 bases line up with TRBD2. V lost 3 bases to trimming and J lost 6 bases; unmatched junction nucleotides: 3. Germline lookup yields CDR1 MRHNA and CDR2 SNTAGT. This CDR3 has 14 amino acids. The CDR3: CASSELLAGDTQYF. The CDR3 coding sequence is TGTGCCAGCAGTGAATTACTAGCGGGGGATACGCAGTATTTT.

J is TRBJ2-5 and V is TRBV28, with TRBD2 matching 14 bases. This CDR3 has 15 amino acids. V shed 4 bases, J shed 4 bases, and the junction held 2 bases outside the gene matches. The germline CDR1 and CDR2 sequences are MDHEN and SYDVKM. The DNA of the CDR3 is TGTGCCAGCAGTTCAGGGACTAGCGGGAGAGAGACCCAGTACTTC. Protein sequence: CASSSGTSGRETQYF.

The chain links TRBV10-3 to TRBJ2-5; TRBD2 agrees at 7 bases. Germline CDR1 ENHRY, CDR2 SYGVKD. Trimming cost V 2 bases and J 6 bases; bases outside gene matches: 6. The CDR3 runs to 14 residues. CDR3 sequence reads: CAISEESGGQTQYF. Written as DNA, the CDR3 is TGTGCCATCAGTGAGGAATCGGGAGGACAGACCCAGTACTTC.

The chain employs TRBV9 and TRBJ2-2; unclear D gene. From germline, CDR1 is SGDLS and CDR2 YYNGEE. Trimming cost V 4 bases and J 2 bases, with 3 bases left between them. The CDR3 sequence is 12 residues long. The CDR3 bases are TGTGCCAGCAGCCCTAACACCGGGGAGCTGTTTTTT. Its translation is CASSPNTGELFF.

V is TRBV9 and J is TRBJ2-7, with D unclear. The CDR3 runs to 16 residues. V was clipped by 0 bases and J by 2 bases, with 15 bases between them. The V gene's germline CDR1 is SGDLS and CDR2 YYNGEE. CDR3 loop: CASSVGSEIQPYEQYF. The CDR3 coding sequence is TGTGCCAGCAGCGTAGGCAGCGAGATACAACCCTACGAGCAGTACTTC.

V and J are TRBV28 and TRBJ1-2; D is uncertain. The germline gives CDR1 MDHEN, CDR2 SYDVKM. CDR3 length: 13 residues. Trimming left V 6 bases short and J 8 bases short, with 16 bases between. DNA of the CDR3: TGTGCCAGCAGCATTGACACCAGTGGAGGCTACACCTTC. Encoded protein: CASSIDTSGGYTF.

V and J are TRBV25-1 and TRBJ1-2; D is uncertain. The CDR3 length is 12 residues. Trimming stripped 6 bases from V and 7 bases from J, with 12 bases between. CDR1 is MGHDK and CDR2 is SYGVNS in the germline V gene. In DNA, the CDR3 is TGTGCCAGCAGCGTGCCGGGTGGTGGCTACACCTTC. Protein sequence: CASSVPGGGYTF.

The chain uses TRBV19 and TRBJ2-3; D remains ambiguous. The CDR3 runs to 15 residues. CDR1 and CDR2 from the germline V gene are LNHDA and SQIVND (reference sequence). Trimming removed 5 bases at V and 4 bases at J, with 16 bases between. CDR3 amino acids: CASSAHSQNPDTQYF. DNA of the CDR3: TGTGCCAGTAGTGCGCACAGTCAAAACCCAGATACGCAGTATTTT. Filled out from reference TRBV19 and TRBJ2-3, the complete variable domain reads DGGITQSPKYLFRKEGQNVTLSCEQNLNHDAMYWYRQDPGQGLRLIYYSQIVNDFQKGDIAEGYSVSREKKESFPLTVTSAQKNPTAFYLCASSAHSQNPDTQYFGPGTRLTVL.